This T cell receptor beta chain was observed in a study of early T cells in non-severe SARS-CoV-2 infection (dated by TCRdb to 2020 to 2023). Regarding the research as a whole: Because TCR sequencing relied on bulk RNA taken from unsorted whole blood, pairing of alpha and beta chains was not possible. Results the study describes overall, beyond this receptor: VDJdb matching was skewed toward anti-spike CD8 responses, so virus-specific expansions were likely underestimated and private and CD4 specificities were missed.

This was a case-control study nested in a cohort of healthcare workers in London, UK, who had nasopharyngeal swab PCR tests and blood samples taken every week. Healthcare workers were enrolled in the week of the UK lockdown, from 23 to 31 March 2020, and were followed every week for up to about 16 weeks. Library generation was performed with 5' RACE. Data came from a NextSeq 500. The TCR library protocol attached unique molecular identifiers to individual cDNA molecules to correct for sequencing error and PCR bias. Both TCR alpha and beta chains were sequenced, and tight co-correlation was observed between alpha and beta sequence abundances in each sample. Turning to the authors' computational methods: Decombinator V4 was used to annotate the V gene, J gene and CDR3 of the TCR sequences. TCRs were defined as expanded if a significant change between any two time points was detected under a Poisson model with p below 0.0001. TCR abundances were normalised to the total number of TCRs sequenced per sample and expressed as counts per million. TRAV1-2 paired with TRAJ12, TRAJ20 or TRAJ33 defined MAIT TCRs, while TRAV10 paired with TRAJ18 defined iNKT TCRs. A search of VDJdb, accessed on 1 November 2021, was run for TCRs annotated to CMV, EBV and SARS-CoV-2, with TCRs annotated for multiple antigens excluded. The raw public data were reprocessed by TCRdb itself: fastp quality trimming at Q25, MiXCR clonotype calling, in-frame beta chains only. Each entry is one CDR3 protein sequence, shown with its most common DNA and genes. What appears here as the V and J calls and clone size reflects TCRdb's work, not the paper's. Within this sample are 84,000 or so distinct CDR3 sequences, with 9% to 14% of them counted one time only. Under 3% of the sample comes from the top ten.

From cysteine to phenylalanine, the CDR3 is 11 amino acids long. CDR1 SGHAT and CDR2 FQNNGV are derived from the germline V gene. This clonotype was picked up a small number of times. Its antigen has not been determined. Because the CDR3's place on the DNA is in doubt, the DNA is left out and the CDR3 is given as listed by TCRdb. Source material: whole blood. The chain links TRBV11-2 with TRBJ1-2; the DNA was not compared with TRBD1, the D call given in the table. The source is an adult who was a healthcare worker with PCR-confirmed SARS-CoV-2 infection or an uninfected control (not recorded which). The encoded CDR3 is CASSFGQGETF.